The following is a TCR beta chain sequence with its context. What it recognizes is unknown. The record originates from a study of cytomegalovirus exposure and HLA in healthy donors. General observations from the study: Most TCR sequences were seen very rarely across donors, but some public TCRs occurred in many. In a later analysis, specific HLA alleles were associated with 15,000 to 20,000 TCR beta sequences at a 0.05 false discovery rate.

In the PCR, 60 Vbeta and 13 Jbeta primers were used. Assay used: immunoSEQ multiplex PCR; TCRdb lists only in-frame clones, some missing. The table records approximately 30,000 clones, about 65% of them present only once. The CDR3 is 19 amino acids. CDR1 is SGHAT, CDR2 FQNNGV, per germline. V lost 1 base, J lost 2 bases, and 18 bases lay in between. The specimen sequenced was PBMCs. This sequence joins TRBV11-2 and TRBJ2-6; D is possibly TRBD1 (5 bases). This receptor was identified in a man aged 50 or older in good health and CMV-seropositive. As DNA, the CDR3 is TGTGCCAGCAGCTTAGGTGGTGCCAGGGCGAGGCCTGGGGCCAACGTCCTGACTTTC. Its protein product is CASSLGGARARPGANVLTF.